A selection of T cell receptor beta chains follows, all from one sample in a study of blood T cell repertoires in COVID-19. Assay: immunoSEQ multiplex PCR; the TCRdb copy retains only in-frame clones and omits some. The data contain some 200,000 clones, about 93% of them singletons. The sample was peripheral blood. Receptors originate from a man aged 30-40 years with COVID-19, enrolled during active disease. Each CDR3 is given with its conserved first and last residue. The D gene is left open where the match is weak. For some rows the clone size is stated as once, few or many, or as a class when expanded; others skip it.

J gene | D gene | CDR3 length | V gene | clone size | CDR3 DNA | CDR3 protein
TRBJ2-1 | - | 13 | TRBV7-3 | - | TGTGCCAGCAGCTTAACGCAGCGTAGCGAGCAGTTCTTC | CASSLTQRSEQFF
TRBJ2-3 | - | 15 | TRBV21-1 | - | TGTGCCAGCAGCAAAGGGAAGGGGAACACAGATACGCAGTATTTT | CASSKGKGNTDTQYF
TRBJ1-3 | TRBD1 | 16 | TRBV11-2 | few | TGTGCCAGCAGCAATATAAAGGGACAGCCTGGAAACACCATATATTTT | CASSNIKGQPGNTIYF
TRBJ2-3 | - | 15 | TRBV11-2 | - | TGTGCCAGCAGCTCAATTAAGGGGTTCACAGATACGCAGTATTTT | CASSSIKGFTDTQYF
TRBJ2-7 | - | 14 | TRBV3-1/TRBV3-2 | - | TGTGCCAGCAGCCAAGATTCCCTTGCCTACGAGCAGTACTTC | CASSQDSLAYEQYF
TRBJ2-1 | TRBD1 | 13 | TRBV12-3/TRBV12-4 | - | TGTGCCAGCAGCCCACAGGGGAACAATGAGCAGTTCTTC | CASSPQGNNEQFF
TRBJ1-4 | TRBD1 | 13 | TRBV7-2 | - | TGTGCCAGCAGTTCCGGACAGGGCGAAAAACTGTTTTTT | CASSSGQGEKLFF
TRBJ1-2 | TRBD1 | 13 | TRBV5-4 | - | TGTGCCAGCAGCTTGGACAGGGGGGAGGGCTACACCTTC | CASSLDRGEGYTF
TRBJ2-2 | TRBD2 | 15 | TRBV7-9 | - | TGTGCCAGCAGCCCTGCTGGGAGGGGCGCCGGGGAGCTGTTTTTT | CASSPAGRGAGELFF
TRBJ2-6 | - | 13 | TRBV30 | - | TGTGCCTGGAGTACGGGGAAGGGCAACGTCCTGACTTTC | CAWSTGKGNVLTF
TRBJ1-2 | - | 12 | TRBV12-3/TRBV12-4 | - | TGTGCCAGCAGTTTGATCAGCTATGGCTACACCTTC | CASSLISYGYTF
TRBJ2-7 | - | 14 | TRBV2 | - | TGTGCCAGCAGTGATGGTCGGGGGGCGTGGGAGCAGTACTTC | CASSDGRGAWEQYF
TRBJ2-7 | - | 13 | TRBV7-9 | - | TGTGCCAGCAGCGAAGCGGTTGTCTACGAGCAGTACTTC | CASSEAVVYEQYF
TRBJ2-7 | - | 13 | TRBV3-1/TRBV3-2 | - | TGTGCCAGCAGCCAAGATTCCAGGGACGAGCAGTACTTC | CASSQDSRDEQYF
TRBJ2-1 | TRBD1 | 15 | TRBV5-1 | - | TGCGCCAGCAGCTTCATGGACAGGGTGGGAAATGAGCAGTTCTTC | CASSFMDRVGNEQFF
TRBJ2-1 | - | 13 | TRBV6-5 | - | TGTGCCAGCAGTTACGGCAGGTACAATGAGCAGTTCTTC | CASSYGRYNEQFF
TRBJ2-5 | TRBD1 | 14 | TRBV7-9 | - | TGTGCCAGCAGCCGCCGACAGGGGCAAGAGACCCAGTACTTC | CASSRRQGQETQYF
TRBJ1-2 | - | 12 | TRBV29-1 | - | TGCAGCGCTGTCACCGGGGACTATGGCTACACCTTC | CSAVTGDYGYTF
TRBJ1-6 | TRBD1 | 15 | TRBV5-1 | - | TGCGCCAGCAGGAGTTTCGACAGGGGTGGCTCACCCCTCCACTTT | CASRSFDRGGSPLHF
TRBJ1-2 | TRBD1 | 15 | TRBV9 | - | TGTGCCAGCAGCGAAACAGGGGGAGAGAACTATGGCTACACCTTC | CASSETGGENYGYTF
TRBJ1-5 | TRBD1 | 15 | TRBV2 | - | TGTGCCAGCAGTGAAGTGGACAGGGGTAGTCAGCCCCAGCATTTT | CASSEVDRGSQPQHF
TRBJ2-3 | - | 16 | TRBV25-1 | - | TGTGCCAGCAGTGAGAGCAGGGGCGTTAGCACAGATACGCAGTATTTT | CASSESRGVSTDTQYF
TRBJ1-5 | TRBD1 | 15 | TRBV6-5 | - | TGTGCCAGCAGTAAAACCGGACAGGGCAATCAGCCCCAGCATTTT | CASSKTGQGNQPQHF
TRBJ1-4 | TRBD1 | 15 | TRBV5-5 | - | TGTGCCAGCAGCTTGCCGGGACAGGGTGGTGAAAAACTGTTTTTT | CASSLPGQGGEKLFF
TRBJ2-5 | TRBD2 | 18 | TRBV11-3 | few | TGTGCCAGCAGCCCCGGACTAGCGGGGACCCAAACCCAAGAGACCCAGTACTTC | CASSPGLAGTQTQETQYF
TRBJ2-1 | TRBD2 | 14 | TRBV5-6 | - | TGTGCCAGCAGCTCCCTAGCGGGGCAGGTTGAGCAGTTCTTC | CASSSLAGQVEQFF
TRBJ2-7 | - | 14 | TRBV5-6 | - | TGTGCCAGCAGCTTGGGGACAGCCTTCTACGAGCAGTACTTC | CASSLGTAFYEQYF
TRBJ2-2 | TRBD1 | 14 | TRBV7-3 | - | TGTGCCAGCAGCCGGGACAGTAACACCGGGGAGCTGTTTTTT | CASSRDSNTGELFF
TRBJ1-2 | - | 13 | TRBV5-1 | - | TGCGCCAGCAGCTCTACGGAGAACTATGGCTACACCTTC | CASSSTENYGYTF
TRBJ2-5 | TRBD2 | 15 | TRBV19 | - | TGTGCCAGTAGTATAGGGCGGGGGGCCCAAGAGACCCAGTACTTC | CASSIGRGAQETQYF
TRBJ1-2 | - | 15 | TRBV5-1 | - | TGCGCCAGCAGCTTTGGAACCGGACACCTCTATGGCTACACCTTC | CASSFGTGHLYGYTF
TRBJ2-2 | TRBD2 | 16 | TRBV19 | - | TGTGCCAGTAGTTCAAGCGGGGGGGCGAACACCGGGGAGCTGTTTTTT | CASSSSGGANTGELFF
TRBJ1-2 | TRBD1 | 15 | TRBV5-1 | - | TGCGCCAGCAGCTTGGGACAGGGCGTTTACTATGGCTACACCTTC | CASSLGQGVYYGYTF
TRBJ1-6 | - | 14 | TRBV19 | - | TGTGCCAGTACCACACCTGGGGACTCAGATCCCCTCCACTTT | CASTTPGDSDPLHF
TRBJ1-6 | - | 15 | TRBV6-1 | - | TGTGCCAGCAGTGAATCACAGGGTTCTAATTCACCCCTCCACTTT | CASSESQGSNSPLHF
TRBJ1-2 | TRBD1 | 18 | TRBV5-4 | - | TGTGCCAGCAGCTTGACGAGGACAGGGGGATGGGGGAACTATGGCTACACCTTC | CASSLTRTGGWGNYGYTF
TRBJ1-5 | TRBD1 | 14 | TRBV6-5 | - | TGTGCCAGCAGGGGACAGGGGGCTGGGCAGCCCCAGCATTTT | CASRGQGAGQPQHF
TRBJ2-1 | - | 15 | TRBV6-1 | - | TGTGCCAGCAGTGAGTCTAGGGGCTCCTACAATGAGCAGTTCTTC | CASSESRGSYNEQFF
TRBJ1-5 | TRBD1 | 14 | TRBV6-5 | - | TGTGCCAGCAGACCGACAGGGCCCAAGCAGCCCCAGCATTTT | CASRPTGPKQPQHF
TRBJ1-5 | TRBD1 | 14 | TRBV18 | few | TGTGCCAGCTCACCAGACAGGGGGGGACAGCCCCAGCATTTT | CASSPDRGGQPQHF
TRBJ2-1 | TRBD1 | 14 | TRBV19 | - | TGTGCCAGTAGTCCCGGACAGGGGGTCAATGAGCAGTTCTTC | CASSPGQGVNEQFF
TRBJ2-5 | TRBD1 | 13 | TRBV24-1 | - | TGTGCCACCAGTGAGCCAGGGGGAGAGGTCCAGTACTTC | CATSEPGGEVQYF
TRBJ2-1 | - | 11 | TRBV2 | - | TGTGCCAGCAGCCCCGTCAGTGAGCAGTTCTTC | CASSPVSEQFF
TRBJ2-1 | - | 15 | TRBV5-1 | few | TGCGCCAGCAGCTTCGACGGGGGTACCTACAATGAGCAGTTCTTC | CASSFDGGTYNEQFF
TRBJ2-5 | TRBD1 | 21 | TRBV3-1/TRBV3-2 | - | TGTGCCAGCAGCGAAGGTTACAGGGGGACCCCTCTGCGGCCAGACCAAGAGACCCAGTACTTC | CASSEGYRGTPLRPDQETQYF
TRBJ1-2 | TRBD1 | 14 | TRBV6-5 | - | TGTGCCAGCAGTACAGGGGGTGTTTTGGATGGCTACACCTTC | CASSTGGVLDGYTF
TRBJ1-3 | - | 15 | TRBV6-6 | - | TGTGCCAGCAGTTCTGGCGGGGCAACTGGAAACACCATATATTTT | CASSSGGATGNTIYF
TRBJ2-7 | - | 14 | TRBV5-1 | - | TGCGCCAGCAGCTTGGGACTCCGGGACTACGAGCAGTACTTC | CASSLGLRDYEQYF
TRBJ2-7 | TRBD1 | 14 | TRBV6-5 | - | TGTGCCAGCAGTTACGATGCAGGGGGCGGCGAGCAGTACTTC | CASSYDAGGGEQYF
TRBJ1-2 | TRBD1 | 16 | TRBV4-2 | - | TGTGCCAGCAGCCAAGATGGGGCGGGACAGGGCTATGGCTACACCTTC | CASSQDGAGQGYGYTF
TRBJ1-1 | - | 15 | TRBV19 | once | TGTGCCAGTAGTATAGTTCGGGTTGGTAGAACTGAAGCTTTCTTT | CASSIVRVGRTEAFF
TRBJ1-5 | - | 13 | TRBV19 | - | TGTGCCAGTAGCGGACAATTCAATCAGCCCCAGCATTTT | CASSGQFNQPQHF
TRBJ2-2 | - | 14 | TRBV24-1 | once | TGTGCCACCAGTGGTGGGGCTGGCACCGGGGAGCTGTTTTTT | CATSGGAGTGELFF
TRBJ1-2 | - | 13 | TRBV12-3/TRBV12-4 | - | TGTGCCAGCAGTTTAGTGGGAGGATATGGCTACACCTTC | CASSLVGGYGYTF